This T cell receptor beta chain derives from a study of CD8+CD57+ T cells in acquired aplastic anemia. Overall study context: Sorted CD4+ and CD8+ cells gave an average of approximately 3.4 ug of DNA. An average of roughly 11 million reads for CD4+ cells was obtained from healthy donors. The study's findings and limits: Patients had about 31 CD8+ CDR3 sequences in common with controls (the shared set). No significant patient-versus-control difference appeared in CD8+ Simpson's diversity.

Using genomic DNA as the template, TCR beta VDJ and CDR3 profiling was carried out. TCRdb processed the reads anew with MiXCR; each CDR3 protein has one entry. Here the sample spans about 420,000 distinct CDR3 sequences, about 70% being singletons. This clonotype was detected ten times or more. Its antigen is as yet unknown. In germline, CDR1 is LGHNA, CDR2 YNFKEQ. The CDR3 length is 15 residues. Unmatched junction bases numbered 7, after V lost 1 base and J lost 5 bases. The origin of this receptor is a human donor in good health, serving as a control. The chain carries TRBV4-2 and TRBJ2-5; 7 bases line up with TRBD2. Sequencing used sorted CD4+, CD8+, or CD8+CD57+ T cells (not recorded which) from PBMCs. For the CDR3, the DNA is TGTGCCAGCAGCCAAGTAACTAGCGTAGGGGAGACCCAGTACTTC. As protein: CASSQVTSVGETQYF.